The source of this T cell receptor (beta chain) is a study of identical twins. TCRdb reprocessed the 5' RACE reads with MiXCR, giving one entry per CDR3 protein. Seen here are approximately 890,000 distinct CDR3 sequences, 12% observed once, and the top ten hold around 1.5%. Study-wide points: Fewer insertions marked abundant cord blood beta clonotypes; young adult naive trended weakly, memory not at all. Where beta out-of-frame sequences were concerned, excess twin sharing was weaker.

This clonotype turned up a few times. Antigen unknown. The junction does not match germline at one end; this may be a read error. CDR1 MNHEY and CDR2 SMNVEV come from the germline V gene (reference sequence). The CDR3 loop spans 16 amino acids. This same sample was also part of a study on yellow fever vaccine responses in identical twins.

The rearrangement links TRBV27 to TRBJ1-1, with D possibly TRBD1 on 5 matching bases. The clonotype was recovered from a woman in her late teens or twenties in good health. Sequences were obtained from PBMCs. The DNA of the CDR3 is TGTGCCAACAGTTTATCGTTCATTGTCGCGGGACCTGAAGCTTTCTTT. Protein product: CANSLSFIVAGPEAFF.